This TCR beta chain was captured in a study of T cells in Graves' hyperthyroidism and ophthalmopathy. This clonotype has ten or more counts. RNA transcripts gave rise to amplified TCR beta CDR3 regions. A first-round RT-PCR of the TCR CDR3 used the HTBI primer set. From the multiplex PCR reads, TCRdb called clonotypes with MiXCR, one entry per CDR3 protein. The sample has about 360,000 distinct CDR3 sequences; more than 15% are singletons. Germline CDR1 reads LGHDT; CDR2 reads YNNKEL (reference sequence). The CDR3 sequence is 16 residues long. V was shortened by 4 bases and J by 8 bases, with 22 bases between the two germline ends.

The specimen sequenced was blood. The chain couples TRBV3-1 to TRBJ2-3; the D call may be TRBD1 or TRBD2 (6 bases each). This receptor was taken from a woman younger than 30 with Graves' hyperthyroidism that later progressed to Graves' ophthalmopathy. The CDR3 is CASSPRQATGDGTQYF. The CDR3 DNA follows: TGTGCCAGCAGCCCGCGACAGGCGACGGGAGACGGTACGCAGTATTTT.